This T cell receptor (beta chain) was sequenced for a study of T cells in women clearing cervical HPV infection. For this clone: Its specificity is not known. The read ends 3 residues before the CDR3 terminus; that terminus is restored from the germline J gene.

Study conclusions and caveats: CIN3+ cases had significantly higher TCR richness than controls; evenness did not differ. Richness plus V gene abundances separated cases from controls with AUC roughly 0.85. Richness differences could reflect unmeasured T-cell content per sample.

Germline V gene lookup returns CDR1 MNHEY and CDR2 SVGEGT. The CDR3 has 17 amino acids. Between the trimmed V and J ends, which lost 4 bases and 1 base, there was a span of 20 bases. MY09/MY11 PCR detected cervical HPV DNA; dot-blot assigned genotypes. Sequenced by immunoSEQ multiplex PCR; TCRdb stores in-frame clones only, minus some. Here the sample table reports more than 15,000 clones. This receptor was identified in a woman aged 18 to 75 with a cervical HPV16 infection that either progressed to CIN3+ or cleared (not recorded which). The V and J genes are TRBV6-2 or TRBV6-3 and TRBJ2-7; the D gene is possibly TRBD1 (6 bases). Sequencing was performed on blood buffy coat. CDR3 bases read: TGTGCCAGCAGTTTTGTTGGCGCAGGGGTGTTATCCTACGAG. Translated: CASSFVGAGVLSYE. The CDR3 in full is CASSFVGAGVLSYEQYF.